The rows below give T cell receptor beta chains drawn from one sample of a study of beta chain features in type 1 diabetes. This table comes from immunoSEQ multiplex PCR, and its TCRdb copy is limited to in-frame clones, with some not included. The repertoire holds around 500,000 clones, about an eighth seen once, with 0.045% to 0.05% in the top ten. Sample: naive CD4+ T cells from blood. These receptors were obtained from a woman between 18 and 30 years old in good health. Each CDR3 is given with its conserved first and last residue. The D gene is left open where the match is weak. Only part of the rows carry a size: once, few, many, or a class if the clone is expanded.

V gene,J gene,D gene,CDR3 length,clone size,CDR3 protein,CDR3 DNA
TRBV9,TRBJ1-1,.,14,.,CASSVGSRVTEAFF,TGTGCCAGCAGCGTAGGATCACGGGTCACTGAAGCTTTCTTT
TRBV15,TRBJ2-4,.,16,few,CATSSGDTGAKNIQYF,TGTGCCACCAGCAGCGGGGATACAGGCGCCAAAAACATTCAGTACTTC
TRBV11-1,TRBJ2-1,TRBD1,13,few,CASSPWTGNEQFF,TGTGCCAGCAGCCCCTGGACAGGGAATGAGCAGTTCTTC
TRBV7-2,TRBJ2-3,TRBD2,16,few,CASSLGGRAGTDTQYF,TGTGCCAGCAGCTTGGGAGGGAGGGCTGGCACAGATACGCAGTATTTT
TRBV6-6,TRBJ2-7,.,13,.,CASSHTTGYEQYF,TGTGCCAGCAGTCATACGACAGGCTACGAGCAGTACTTC
TRBV30,TRBJ1-1,.,15,.,CAWSRPSRGETEAFF,TGTGCCTGGAGTCGACCTAGCAGGGGAGAGACTGAAGCTTTCTTT
TRBV28,TRBJ1-6,.,14,.,CASRTGTKGSPLHF,TGTGCCAGCAGAACCGGGACAAAAGGATCTCCCCTCCACTTT
TRBV2,TRBJ2-3,.,15,.,CASRRQGLGTDTQYF,TGTGCCAGCAGGCGGCAGGGGCTCGGCACAGATACGCAGTATTTT
TRBV7-2,TRBJ2-3,.,16,few,CASSFVSGVGTDTQYF,TGTGCCAGCAGCTTTGTCTCGGGAGTGGGGACAGATACGCAGTATTTT
TRBV7-2,TRBJ2-4,TRBD2,17,.,CASSLVSGGVAKNIQYF,TGTGCCAGCAGCTTAGTGAGCGGGGGAGTAGCCAAAAACATTCAGTACTTC
TRBV5-1,TRBJ2-2,TRBD1,15,few,CASSWDRSNTGELFF,TGCGCCAGCAGCTGGGACAGGTCAAACACCGGGGAGCTGTTTTTT
TRBV25-1,TRBJ1-4,.,12,.,CASSEYSEKLFF,TGTGCCAGCAGTGAATACAGTGAAAAACTGTTTTTT
TRBV7-3,TRBJ1-4,.,17,.,CASSQVGRGATNEKLFF,TGTGCCAGCAGCCAAGTAGGCAGGGGCGCAACTAATGAAAAACTGTTTTTT
TRBV13,TRBJ1-4,.,14,few,CASSLRRTNEKLFF,TGTGCCAGCAGCCTCAGGAGGACTAATGAAAAACTGTTTTTT
TRBV7-9,TRBJ1-1,.,14,few,CASSLFQENTEAFF,TGTGCCAGCAGCTTATTTCAGGAGAACACTGAAGCTTTCTTT
TRBV27,TRBJ2-4,.,15,few,CASSYYPGSQNIQYF,TGTGCCAGCAGTTACTACCCCGGGTCCCAAAACATTCAGTACTTC
TRBV5-1,TRBJ2-3,TRBD2,13,.,CASSPGGEKTQYF,TGCGCCAGCAGCCCGGGAGGGGAGAAGACGCAGTATTTT
TRBV15,TRBJ2-3,TRBD2,15,.,CATSRDVAGADTQYF,TGTGCCACCAGCAGAGATGTGGCGGGGGCAGATACGCAGTATTTT
TRBV29-1,TRBJ2-3,.,11,many,CSVEGTDTQYF,TGCAGCGTTGAAGGCACAGATACGCAGTATTTT
TRBV15,TRBJ2-5,TRBD1,15,.,CATSRAAGGRETQYF,TGTGCCACCAGCAGAGCGGCAGGGGGCCGGGAGACCCAGTACTTC
TRBV7-9,TRBJ2-3,TRBD1,15,.,CASNVRDRGPDTQYF,TGTGCCAGCAACGTCCGGGACAGGGGCCCAGATACGCAGTATTTT
TRBV15,TRBJ1-3,.,14,.,CATSRDIGGNTIYF,TGTGCCACCAGCAGGGACATCGGTGGAAACACCATATATTTT
TRBV6-5,TRBJ2-7,TRBD1,15,.,CASRRGGQVVNEQYF,TGTGCCAGCAGAAGAGGGGGACAGGTAGTCAACGAGCAGTACTTC
TRBV9,TRBJ2-3,.,13,.,CASSYSAGDTQYF,TGTGCCAGCAGCTACTCTGCCGGGGATACGCAGTATTTT
TRBV9,TRBJ2-5,.,13,few,CASSVGPQETQYF,TGTGCCAGCAGCGTAGGTCCTCAAGAGACCCAGTACTTC
TRBV9,TRBJ2-1,TRBD1,16,.,CASSVLPGQRVNEQFF,TGTGCCAGCAGCGTCCTACCGGGACAGAGGGTGAATGAGCAGTTCTTC
TRBV7-2,TRBJ2-5,TRBD2,14,.,CASSLGLVGETQYF,TGTGCCAGCAGCCTGGGACTAGTCGGAGAGACCCAGTACTTC
TRBV28,TRBJ2-1,.,12,.,CASRPPGIVQFF,TGTGCCAGCAGACCCCCCGGGATAGTGCAGTTCTTC
TRBV28,TRBJ2-1,TRBD2,15,.,CASRAGGPLYNEQFF,TGTGCCAGCAGGGCGGGGGGGCCTCTTTACAATGAGCAGTTCTTC
TRBV29-1,TRBJ2-7,.,13,many,CSVAGGTAYEQYF,TGCAGCGTTGCTGGAGGGACGGCCTACGAGCAGTACTTC
TRBV27,TRBJ2-2,.,14,.,CASSASGGTGELFF,TGTGCCAGCAGTGCATCCGGAGGCACCGGGGAGCTGTTTTTT
TRBV29-1,TRBJ1-1,.,13,few,CSVEPKRGTEAFF,TGCAGCGTTGAACCTAAGAGGGGCACTGAAGCTTTCTTT
TRBV11-3,TRBJ2-7,TRBD1,15,.,CASSFGQGFSYEQYF,TGTGCCAGCAGCTTTGGACAGGGGTTTTCCTACGAGCAGTACTTC
TRBV6-1,TRBJ2-2,.,15,few,CASRPGHKNTGELFF,TGTGCCAGCAGACCGGGACACAAGAACACCGGGGAGCTGTTTTTT
TRBV7-2,TRBJ1-1,.,16,few,CASSSRGGFMNTEAFF,TGTGCCAGCAGCTCACGGGGCGGATTTATGAACACTGAAGCTTTCTTT
TRBV6-1,TRBJ1-3,.,14,.,CASTGWLEGNTIYF,TGTGCCAGCACCGGGTGGCTGGAAGGAAACACCATATATTTT
TRBV30,TRBJ2-3,.,12,.,CAWSGGGEAQYF,TGTGCCTGGAGTGGTGGTGGGGAGGCGCAGTATTTT
TRBV4-3,TRBJ2-3,.,14,.,CASSQDGRTDTQYF,TGCGCCAGCAGCCAAGATGGGAGAACAGATACGCAGTATTTT
TRBV30,TRBJ1-2,.,14,few,CAWRTTGPNYGYTF,TGTGCCTGGAGGACGACAGGTCCCAACTATGGCTACACCTTC
TRBV6-4,TRBJ2-1,TRBD2,15,few,CASSDLAGAANEQFF,TGTGCCAGCAGTGACCTGGCGGGAGCTGCAAATGAGCAGTTCTTC
TRBV25-1,TRBJ2-3,.,14,few,CASSEFGAEDTQYF,TGTGCCAGCAGTGAATTTGGAGCAGAGGATACGCAGTATTTT
TRBV7-2,TRBJ2-1,.,13,few,CASSLLRGNEQFF,TGTGCCAGCAGCTTGCTCAGAGGGAATGAGCAGTTCTTC